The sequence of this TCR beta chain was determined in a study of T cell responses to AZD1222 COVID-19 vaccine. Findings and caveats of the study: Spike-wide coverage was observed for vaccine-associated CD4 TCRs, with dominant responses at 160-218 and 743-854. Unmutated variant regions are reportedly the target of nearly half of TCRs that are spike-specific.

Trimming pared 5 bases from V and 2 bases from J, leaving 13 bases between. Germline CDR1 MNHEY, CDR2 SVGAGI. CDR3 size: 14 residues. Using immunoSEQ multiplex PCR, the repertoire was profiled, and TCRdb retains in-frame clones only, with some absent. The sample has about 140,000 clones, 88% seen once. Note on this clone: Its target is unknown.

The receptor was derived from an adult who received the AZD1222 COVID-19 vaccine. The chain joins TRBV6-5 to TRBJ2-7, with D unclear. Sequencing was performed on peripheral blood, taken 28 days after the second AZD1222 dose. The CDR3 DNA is TGTGCCAGCAGTATGGACCCTAATACCTACGAGCAGTACTTC. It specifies CASSMDPNTYEQYF.